This T cell receptor beta chain originates from a study of cytomegalovirus exposure and HLA in healthy donors. A remark on this clone: Its antigen remains unidentified.

Study results and caveats: TCR beta chains numbering roughly 150 were designated cytomegalovirus-associated. In a later analysis, productive TCRs from donors in an Asian-associated ancestry cluster reportedly carried fewer N-insertions than the cohort mean.

Primers: 60 Vbeta forward and 13 Jbeta reverse. TCRdb keeps only in-frame clones here, not all; method: immunoSEQ multiplex PCR. The data contain 100,000 to 150,000 clones, roughly 86% of them singletons. This CDR3 has 15 amino acids. Germline V gene sequence: CDR1 LNHNV, CDR2 YYDKDF (reference sequence). The V end lost 0 bases, the J end lost 2 bases, and 8 bases lay between the germline ends. The sample consisted of PBMCs. The clonotype originates from a man younger than 35 in good health and CMV-seronegative. The rearrangement uses TRBV15 and TRBJ1-5; TRBD1 is a possible D gene (5 bases). CDR3 DNA: TGTGCCACCAGCAGAGATCTCAGGGGCAATCAGCCCCAGCATTTT. Its protein is CATSRDLRGNQPQHF.